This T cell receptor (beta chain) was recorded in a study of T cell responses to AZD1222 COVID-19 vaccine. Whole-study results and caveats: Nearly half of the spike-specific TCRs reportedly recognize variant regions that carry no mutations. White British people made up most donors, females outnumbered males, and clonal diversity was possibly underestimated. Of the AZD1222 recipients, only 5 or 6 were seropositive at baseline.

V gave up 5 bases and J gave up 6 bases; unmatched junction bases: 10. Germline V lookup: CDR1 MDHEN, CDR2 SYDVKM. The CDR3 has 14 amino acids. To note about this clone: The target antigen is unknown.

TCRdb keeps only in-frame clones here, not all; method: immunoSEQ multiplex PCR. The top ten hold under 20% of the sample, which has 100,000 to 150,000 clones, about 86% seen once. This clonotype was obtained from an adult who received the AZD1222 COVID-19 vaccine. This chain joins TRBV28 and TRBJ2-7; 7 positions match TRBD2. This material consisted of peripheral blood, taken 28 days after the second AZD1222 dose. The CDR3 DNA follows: TGTGCCAGCAGTCTACCGGGACTACGTTCCGAGCAGTACTTC. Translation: CASSLPGLRSEQYF.